A selection of T cell receptor beta chains follows, all from one sample in a study of shared clonotypes between healthy human individuals. Generated by immunoSEQ multiplex PCR, the TCRdb table keeps only in-frame clones and is missing some. The table records 800,000 to 1,200,000 clones, approximately 80% of them present only once. The sequenced sample was memory CD4+ T cells from PBMCs. These receptors were obtained from a man aged 18-30 years in good health. Some clones in this sample may be carry-over from other donors' samples. CDR3s leave out the opening cysteine and the closing phenylalanine or tryptophan. A D gene is named only where the DNA matches it firmly.

TRBD1,14,TRBV28,TRBJ1-2,ASTRQGARPSYGYT
NA,14,TRBV28,TRBJ1-5,ASSFNRVTGNQPQH
NA,11,TRBV19,TRBJ1-2,ASSMGQNYGYT
NA,11,TRBV28,TRBJ1-1,ASSFGWDTEAF
TRBD1,12,TRBV5-1,TRBJ2-7,ASSQDRGIDEQY
TRBD2,14,TRBV6-6,TRBJ2-3,ASRWTSGLGGDTQY
NA,14,TRBV10-1,TRBJ2-1,ASSDGAGSSYNEQF
NA,11,TRBV18,TRBJ2-7,ASSYRALYEQY
TRBD1,14,TRBV5-1,TRBJ1-3,ASSSGGQDRGNTIY
NA,17,TRBV28,TRBJ1-3,ASSLFSLTDRPSGNTIY
TRBD1,13,TRBV27,TRBJ2-5,ASWTGKTYQETQY
NA,12,TRBV5-1,TRBJ1-1,ASSLQAEIAEAF
NA,13,TRBV6-1,TRBJ1-5,ASSSEQGVIQPQH
NA,14,TRBV5-1,TRBJ2-7,ASSPGLGSLSYEQY
NA,11,TRBV27,TRBJ1-5,ARRRPSNQPQH
TRBD1,11,TRBV13,TRBJ1-2,ASSLQGGGGYT
TRBD1,15,TRBV5-1,TRBJ2-3,ASSSGPQGGHTDTQY
TRBD2,12,TRBV19,TRBJ2-7,ASSTSGSRYEQY
TRBD1,14,TRBV6-6,TRBJ2-7,ASSRTIGTGGGEQY
TRBD1,12,TRBV19,TRBJ1-1,ASSLQGIDTEAF
NA,13,TRBV10-3,TRBJ2-5,AISTPDLGQETQY
NA,11,TRBV2,TRBJ1-2,ASSANTGYGYT
NA,14,TRBV2,TRBJ1-1,ASRIKPPNALGGAF
NA,12,TRBV5-6,TRBJ2-5,ASSFGGRVETQY
TRBD2,16,TRBV28,TRBJ2-7,ASSLRFRRRGGSYEQY
NA,12,TRBV18,TRBJ2-1,ASSPDISYNEQF
TRBD1,10,TRBV28,TRBJ2-1,ASSPPPTGWV
TRBD1,14,TRBV7-9,TRBJ1-2,ASSSPTGQGPYGYT
TRBD1,12,TRBV5-1,TRBJ2-7,ASSMGQANYEQY
NA,11,TRBV7-2,TRBJ2-1,ASSLGPNNEQF
NA,11,TRBV30,TRBJ1-5,AWSLGDNQPQH
TRBD1,11,TRBV19,TRBJ1-2,ASSPDRVDGYT
NA,11,TRBV25-1,TRBJ2-4,ASSESGENIQY
NA,10,TRBV19,TRBJ1-5,ASSSEFSAQH
NA,12,TRBV7-2,TRBJ2-7,ASSLVAGPYEQY
NA,14,TRBV10-1,TRBJ2-1,ASSESHRKKANEQF
NA,13,TRBV6-6,TRBJ2-1,ASREQGGKGNEQF
NA,9,TRBV20-1,TRBJ1-2,SAREGRGYT
TRBD1,11,TRBV6-6,TRBJ2-7,AAQGTGAYEQY
TRBD2,14,TRBV30,TRBJ2-5,AWSVFPRREWETQY
NA,13,TRBV5-1,TRBJ2-1,ASRAGTEAGNEQF
NA,12,TRBV21-1,TRBJ1-3,ASSTDKPGNTIY
TRBD2,17,TRBV27,TRBJ2-7,ASSLFGTSGRGSSYEQY
NA,12,TRBV28,TRBJ1-5,ASSSPGYAQPQH
NA,11,TRBV11-3,TRBJ2-1,ASSLPSNNEQF